A single sample gave rise to the 25 T cell receptor beta chains below, sequenced in a study of T cells after yellow fever vaccination. TCRdb reanalysed the 5' RACE reads using MiXCR and keeps one entry per CDR3 protein. Among 300,000 to 400,000 distinct CDR3 sequences, 8.7% were seen once, and the ten largest hold approximately 19%. The sample was PBMCs, taken on the day of the first yellow fever vaccination. These receptors all come from a man in his late teens or twenties who received the YFV17D yellow fever vaccine.

This clonotype was counted between two and nine times. The V and J genes are TRBV27 and TRBJ2-3; 10 nucleotides line up with TRBD2. The germline gives CDR1 MNHEY, CDR2 SMNVEV (reference sequence). Trimming took 2 bases from V and 5 from J; bases not matched to a gene: 4. CDR3 length: 15 amino acids. CDR3 amino acids: CASSLLAGAGDTQYF. As DNA, the CDR3 is TGTGCCAGCAGTTTACTAGCGGGGGCCGGAGATACGCAGTATTTT.

V and J are TRBV7-2 and TRBJ2-6, with D maybe TRBD2 (7 bases). There are 17 residues in the CDR3. CDR1 and CDR2 from the germline V gene are SGHTA and FQGNSA. Trimming took off 0 bases at V and 0 bases at J, with 9 bases between the two ends. Here the CDR3 reads CASSLAGGPSGANVLTF. The CDR3 DNA sequence: TGTGCCAGCAGCTTAGCGGGGGGGCCCTCTGGGGCCAACGTCCTGACTTTC. Variable domain in full (rest from reference TRBV7-2 and TRBJ2-6): GAGVSQSPSNKVTEKGKDVELRCDPISGHTALYWYRQSLGQGLEFLIYFQGNSAPDKSGLPSDRFSAERTGGSVSTLTIQRTQQEDSAVYLCASSLAGGPSGANVLTFGAGSRLTVL.

This clonotype was seen more than once but under ten times. CDR3 sequence: CAWSSGFTGELFF. The CDR3 bases are TGTGCCTGGAGTTCAGGTTTCACCGGGGAGCTGTTTTTT. This chain links TRBV30 with TRBJ2-2; no definite D call. V was trimmed by 2 bases and J by 4 bases, leaving 8 bases between them. Germline V gene data show CDR1 as GTSNPN and CDR2 as SVGIG (reference sequence). The length of the CDR3 is 13 residues.

In this sample, this clonotype turned up a few times. J is TRBJ1-2 and V is TRBV9; D might be TRBD1 (5 bases). The V and J ends lost 7 bases and 8 bases respectively, with 21 bases between them. Germline V CDR1 and CDR2: SGDLS, YYNGEE. This CDR3 is 14 amino acids long. CDR3 nucleotides: TGTGCCAGCGGTCGGATGGGGGAATCGGGCGGCTACACCTTC. It encodes CASGRMGESGGYTF.

This clonotype was seen at least ten times. The chain is built from TRBV20-1 and TRBJ2-5, with 8 positions matching TRBD2. Germline CDR1 DFQATT, CDR2 SNEGSKA (reference sequence). The CDR3 covers 14 residues. The V gene end was trimmed by 5 bases and the J gene end by 1 base; junction bases not matched to a gene: 6. This CDR3 is CSAPRSGVQETQYF. The CDR3 coding sequence is TGCAGTGCTCCCCGTAGCGGGGTCCAAGAGACCCAGTACTTC.

This clonotype was counted only a few times. This chain uses TRBV4-1 with TRBJ2-7, with D tentatively TRBD1 or TRBD2 (5 bases each). Trimming took off 7 bases at V and 4 bases at J, with 14 bases between the two ends. CDR1 is MGHRA, CDR2 YSYEKL, per germline. The CDR3 extends over 13 amino acids. The CDR3 region is CASMAQRGYEQYF. CDR3 DNA sequence: TGCGCCAGCATGGCACAGAGGGGATACGAGCAGTACTTC.

The chain uses TRBV7-9 and TRBJ2-2, with D possibly being TRBD1 (6 bases). The CDR3 is 16 residues long. V was clipped by 1 base and J by 0 bases, with 9 bases between them. CDR1 is SEHNR and CDR2 is FQNEAQ in the germline V gene (reference sequence). The CDR3, as DNA: TGTGCCAGCAGCTTAGTCGGGACACCGAACACCGGGGAGCTGTTTTTT. Its translation is CASSLVGTPNTGELFF. Complete variable domain (other parts from reference TRBV7-9 and TRBJ2-2): DTGVSQNPRHKITKRGQNVTFRCDPISEHNRLYWYRQTLGQGPEFLTYFQNEAQLEKSRLLSDRFSAERPKGSFSTLEIQRTEQGDSAMYLCASSLVGTPNTGELFFGEGSRLTVL.

The chain links TRBV4-3 to TRBJ2-1; no firm D call. The CDR3 covers 15 residues. The germline V gene has CDR1 LGHNA and CDR2 YSLEER. Between the trimmed V and J ends, which lost 0 bases and 4 bases, there was a span of 10 bases. The CDR3 sequence: CASSQDPDGYNEQFF. In DNA form, the CDR3 reads TGCGCCAGCAGCCAAGATCCGGACGGATACAATGAGCAGTTCTTC.

The rearrangement uses TRBV11-2 and TRBJ2-3; 7 nucleotides agree with TRBD2. V lost 4 bases, J lost 2 bases, and 9 bases stayed unmatched. This CDR3 spans 16 amino acids. Germline V lookup: CDR1 SGHAT, CDR2 FQNNGV. The CDR3 protein is CASSSAGLTITDTQYF. The CDR3 nucleotides are TGTGCCAGCAGCTCCGCGGGACTAACTATCACAGATACGCAGTATTTT.

This clonotype was observed a few times. The rearrangement links TRBV18 to TRBJ1-2; D is ambiguous. This CDR3 is 13 amino acids long. Trimming removed 1 base from V and 3 bases from J, with 6 bases in between. From germline, CDR1 is KGHSH and CDR2 LQKENI. The CDR3 is CASSPRRDYGYTF. In DNA form, the CDR3 reads TGTGCCAGCTCACCACGGAGGGACTATGGCTACACCTTC.

The rearrangement joins TRBV24-1 to TRBJ2-2, with D maybe TRBD2 (6 bases). The germline V gene has CDR1 KGHDR and CDR2 SFDVKD. The CDR3 consists of 16 residues. V was shortened by 1 base and J by 4 bases, with 12 bases between the two germline ends. The CDR3 protein is CATSDLGQGGTGELFF. The CDR3 region has the DNA TGTGCCACCAGTGATTTAGGGCAGGGAGGCACCGGGGAGCTGTTTTTT.

This clonotype has ten or more counts. V gene TRBV12-3 or TRBV12-4 combines with J gene TRBJ2-5, with 10 bases identical to TRBD2. J was trimmed by 4 bases and V by 3 bases; bases with no gene match: 11. The CDR3 spans 17 residues. The CDR3 bases are TGTGCCAGCAGTTTCGGTAGCGGGGGGTCCACCGGAGAGACCCAGTACTTC. It yields the protein CASSFGSGGSTGETQYF.

This clonotype was recorded a few times. The chain joins TRBV4-1 to TRBJ2-7; weak D call: TRBD1 (5 bases). The CDR3 sequence is 11 residues long. V was clipped by 4 bases and J by 7 bases, with 8 bases between them. Germline V gives CDR1 MGHRA, CDR2 YSYEKL. DNA for the CDR3: TGCGCCAGCAGCCGGCAGGGAGAGCAGTACTTC. Its protein is CASSRQGEQYF.

This clonotype was recorded at least ten times. The chain is built from TRBV5-1 and TRBJ2-7; D tentatively reads TRBD1 or TRBD2 (5 bases each). The CDR3 has 15 amino acids. Trimming shortened V by 0 bases and J by 2 bases, and 12 bases separated the two germline ends. Germline-derived CDR1 and CDR2 are SGHRS and YFSETQ. The CDR3 coding sequence is TGCGCCAGCAGCTTGGGAGGGGCGTGGGCCTACGAGCAGTACTTC. Translated, it gives CASSLGGAWAYEQYF.

This clonotype was seen a few times. The rearrangement uses TRBV4-3 and TRBJ1-4; 11 bases fit TRBD1. The germline gives CDR1 LGHNA, CDR2 YSLEER. V shed 0 bases, J shed 7 bases, and the junction held 1 base outside the gene matches. This CDR3 is built from 15 residues. CDR3 in DNA: TGCGCCAGCAGCCAAGACGGGACAGGGGGTGAAAAACTGTTTTTT. This translates into CASSQDGTGGEKLFF.

This clonotype was seen at least ten times. The gene calls are TRBV7-2 and TRBJ2-2; D not certain. The CDR3 contains 13 residues. Germline V gene lookup returns CDR1 SGHTA and CDR2 FQGNSA. V was shortened by 4 bases and J by 6 bases, with 9 bases between the two germline ends. Written as DNA, the CDR3 is TGTGCCAGCAGCTCGGACCTGGCCGGGGAGCTGTTTTTT. Its protein is CASSSDLAGELFF.

Details on this clonotype: A much larger clone lies one base from this, so it may be a read error. The chain carries TRBV5-1 and TRBJ2-5; the D is unclear. The CDR3 length is 13 residues. Germline CDR1 reads SGHRS; CDR2 reads YFSETQ. The CDR3 loop is CASRPPTSETLYF. CDR3 coding DNA: TGCGCCAGCAGGCCCCCTACTTCGGAGACCCTGTACTTC.

This clonotype was detected only a few times. The chain carries TRBV4-3 and TRBJ2-3; D unclear. The CDR3 sequence is 15 residues long. Trimming left V 4 bases short and J 0 bases short, with 11 bases between. Germline V CDR1 and CDR2: LGHNA, YSLEER. This CDR3 is CASSPLTESTDTQYF. DNA of the CDR3: TGCGCCAGCAGCCCTCTGACGGAGAGCACAGATACGCAGTATTTT.

The genes are TRBV18 and TRBJ2-7; TRBD1 aligns across 8 bases. J gave up 6 bases and V 1 base, and 5 bases lay outside the gene matches. The CDR3 is made up of 14 amino acids. CDR1 and CDR2 from the germline V gene are KGHSH and LQKENI. CDR3 sequence reads: CASSPRQGAAEQYV. As DNA, the CDR3 is TGTGCCAGCTCACCACGCCAGGGGGCTGCCGAGCAGTACGTC.

The table lists this clonotype with a count of one. The chain combines TRBV7-2 with TRBJ2-3; D is possibly TRBD1 or TRBD2 (5 bases each). V was clipped by 5 bases and J by 3 bases, with 15 bases between them. The CDR3 length is 15 residues. Germline V gives CDR1 SGHTA, CDR2 FQGNSA. CDR3 sequence (DNA): TGTGCCAGCAGCGCCCGGGACGGTAGGACAGATACGCAGTATTTT. This translates into CASSARDGRTDTQYF. Complete variable domain (other parts from reference TRBV7-2 and TRBJ2-3): GAGVSQSPSNKVTEKGKDVELRCDPISGHTALYWYRQSLGQGLEFLIYFQGNSAPDKSGLPSDRFSAERTGGSVSTLTIQRTQQEDSAVYLCASSARDGRTDTQYFGPGTRLTVL.

The V gene is TRBV29-1, the J gene TRBJ2-5; D unclear. In germline, CDR1 is SQVTM, CDR2 ANQGSEA. V lost 5 bases to trimming and J lost 5 bases, with 12 bases between them. The CDR3 runs 12 residues. The CDR3 DNA follows: TGCAGCGTTTCGTTAGTGGACGAGACCCAGTACTTC. Its protein is CSVSLVDETQYF.

This clonotype was seen a handful of times. The chain recombines TRBV7-3 with TRBJ2-1; D perhaps matches TRBD2 (7 bases). The CDR3 extends over 15 amino acids. Germline V gene data show CDR1 as SGHTA and CDR2 as FQGTGA. V lost 5 bases, J lost 5 bases, and 16 bases lay in between. The CDR3 DNA follows: TGTGCCAGCAGCCGTCTGGGGGGGCAAAACAATGAGCAGTTCTTC. Translation gives CASSRLGGQNNEQFF.

The sample holds a few counts of this clonotype. The chain carries TRBV29-1 and TRBJ2-7; D is unclear. Trimming took 1 base from V and 5 from J, leaving 9 bases between them. Germline CDR1 and CDR2: SQVTM and ANQGSEA. The CDR3 covers 12 residues. The CDR3 protein is CSVEGIGDEQYF. The CDR3 coding sequence is TGCAGCGTTGAAGGAATCGGAGACGAGCAGTACTTC.

This clonotype was seen more than once but under ten times. V usage is TRBV28 and J usage is TRBJ1-2; unclear D gene. The CDR3 contains 12 residues. Germline V gives CDR1 MDHEN, CDR2 SYDVKM. With 4 bases removed from V and 5 bases from J, the gap between germline ends came to 8 bases. The CDR3, as DNA: TGTGCCAGCAGTTCTCAGAGGTATGGCTACACCTTC. Amino acid sequence: CASSSQRYGYTF.

The chain's CDR3 is CATSDALATDTQYF. The CDR3 region has the DNA TGTGCCACCAGTGATGCACTAGCAACAGATACGCAGTATTTT. J is TRBJ2-3 and V is TRBV24-1, with a weak D call TRBD2 (6 bases). The V end lost 3 bases, the J end lost 3 bases, and 9 bases lay between the germline ends. This CDR3 spans 14 amino acids. Germline CDR1 KGHDR, CDR2 SFDVKD.